The rows below give T cell receptor beta chains drawn from one sample of a study of T cells in Graves' hyperthyroidism and ophthalmopathy. Each CDR3 protein gets one entry after TCRdb re-called the multiplex PCR reads with MiXCR. The sample records 93,000 or so distinct CDR3 sequences, less than 55% being singletons. The specimen sequenced was blood. Every receptor here comes from a middle-aged man with Graves' hyperthyroidism. The CDR3 runs from the conserved cysteine through the conserved F or W. A D gene is named only where the DNA matches it firmly. Clone size is stated in some rows and not others, as once, few, many or a class when expanded.

abundance | j_gene | v_gene | d_gene | CDR3aa | CDR3nt
. | TRBJ2-7 | TRBV7-2 | TRBD1 | CASSSQGSAEQYF | TGTGCCAGCAGCTCACAGGGGTCCGCCGAGCAGTACTTC
. | TRBJ1-1 | TRBV29-1 | TRBD1 | CSVERGTGKDTEAFF | TGCAGCGTTGAGAGGGGGACAGGGAAGGACACTGAAGCTTTCTTT
many | TRBJ1-3 | TRBV9 | TRBD1 | CASSVGTGEGGNTIYF | TGTGCCAGCAGCGTAGGAACAGGGGAAGGTGGAAACACCATATATTTT
many | TRBJ2-3 | TRBV6-1 | . | CASRTYYPAFTDTQYF | TGTGCCAGCAGGACCTACTACCCTGCCTTCACAGATACGCAGTATTTT
many | TRBJ1-5 | TRBV6-1 | TRBD1 | CASSSDRGNQPQHF | TGTGCCAGCAGTTCGGACAGGGGCAATCAGCCCCAGCATTTT
. | TRBJ1-5 | TRBV7-9 | . | CVSSRTGGQPQHF | TGTGTCAGCAGCAGAACGGGTGGGCAGCCCCAGCATTTT
many | TRBJ2-3 | TRBV7-3 | . | CASSPTGPDTQYF | TGTGCCAGCAGTCCAACAGGCCCAGATACGCAGTATTTT
. | TRBJ1-1 | TRBV10-3 | . | CATSRATTTEAFF | TGTGCCACGTCCCGGGCAACAACCACTGAAGCTTTCTTT
many | TRBJ2-1 | TRBV10-1 | . | CASSDPVSSYNEQFF | TGCGCCAGCAGTGACCCGGTCAGCTCCTACAATGAGCAGTTCTTC
many | TRBJ2-7 | TRBV30 | TRBD1 | CAWDRDYEQYF | TGTGCCTGGGACAGGGACTACGAGCAGTACTTC
. | TRBJ1-4 | TRBV29-1 | . | CGVGGEFNGKLFF | TGCGGCGTTGGGGGAGAGTTTAATGGAAAACTGTTTTTT
many | TRBJ1-2 | TRBV6-6 | . | CASDDSPYGYTF | TGTGCCAGCGACGACAGCCCCTATGGCTACACCTTC
few | TRBJ1-5 | TRBV10-2 | . | CASSEPGSNQPQHF | TGCGCCAGCAGTGAGCCCGGTAGCAATCAGCCCCAGCATTTT
. | TRBJ2-1 | TRBV6-5 | TRBD2 | CASSYWREGNNEQFF | TGTGCCAGCAGTTACTGGCGGGAGGGAAACAATGAGCAGTTCTTC
many | TRBJ1-1 | TRBV5-1 | . | CASSPRVSPGNTEAFF | TGCGCCAGCAGTCCCCGAGTGTCCCCGGGGAACACTGAAGCTTTCTTT
. | TRBJ1-5 | TRBV6-6 | TRBD1 | CASSQERGRRTQHF | TGTGCCAGCAGCCAAGAAAGGGGGCGGAGGACCCAGCATTTT
many | TRBJ2-3 | TRBV12-3/TRBV12-4 | . | CASSIGRDTQYF | TGTGCCAGCAGCATAGGTAGAGATACGCAGTATTTT
. | TRBJ2-7 | TRBV7-2 | TRBD2 | CASSLTSTYSGSYEQYF | TGTGCCAGCAGCTTAACCAGTACATATAGCGGGAGTTACGAGCAGTACTTC
few | TRBJ2-2 | TRBV7-2 | . | CAWGEGGGGLNTGELFF | TGTGCCTGGGGCGAAGGGGGCGGGGGCCTGAACACCGGGGAGCTGTTTTTT
many | TRBJ2-7 | TRBV7-6 | TRBD2 | CASSPDRTSGYEQYF | TGTGCCAGCAGCCCCGACCGGACTAGCGGCTACGAGCAGTACTTC
. | TRBJ2-6 | TRBV20-1 | . | CSAREGANVLTF | TGCAGTGCTAGAGAGGGGGCCAACGTCCTGACTTTC
many | TRBJ1-1 | TRBV20-1 | TRBD1 | CSARKGGTGGTEAFF | TGCAGTGCCAGGAAGGGGGGGACAGGGGGCACTGAAGCTTTCTTT
. | TRBJ2-1 | TRBV7-2 | TRBD2 | CASSLPTSATGEQFF | TGTGCCAGCAGCCTACCGACTAGCGCCACGGGTGAGCAGTTCTTC
. | TRBJ1-1 | TRBV2 | TRBD1 | CASRRPGTGTTEAFF | TGTGCCAGCAGGCGACCGGGGACAGGGACCACTGAAGCTTTCTTT
. | TRBJ2-2 | TRBV25-1 | . | CASRPTGGTGELFF | TGTGCCAGCAGGCCGACCGGGGGCACCGGGGAGCTGTTTTTT
few | TRBJ1-1 | TRBV30 | . | CAWSVSLLRTEAFF | TGTGCCTGGAGTGTATCGCTCTTGAGGACTGAAGCTTTCTTT
. | TRBJ1-5 | TRBV9 | . | CASSVVGPTYSNQPQHF | TGTGCCAGCAGCGTAGTGGGGCCTACGTATAGCAATCAGCCCCAGCATTTT
. | TRBJ2-7 | TRBV10-1 | TRBD2 | CASSESGSGDSYEQYF | TGCGCCAGCAGTGAGTCAGGTAGCGGGGACTCCTACGAGCAGTACTTC
many | TRBJ1-1 | TRBV10-1 | TRBD1 | CASSAGTENTEAFF | TGCGCCAGCAGCGCCGGGACAGAGAACACTGAAGCTTTCTTT
. | TRBJ1-5 | TRBV2 | . | CASSEKGKTQHF | TGTGCCAGCAGTGAAAAGGGAAAGACCCAGCATTTT
many | TRBJ2-7 | TRBV11-2 | TRBD2 | CASSLVVTSGAEQYF | TGTGCCAGCAGCTTAGTTGTGACTAGCGGCGCGGAGCAGTACTTC
many | TRBJ1-2 | TRBV5-5 | . | CASSFLDVLGGYTF | TGTGCCAGCAGCTTTCTGGATGTCCTTGGTGGCTACACCTTC
. | TRBJ1-6 | TRBV6-5 | . | CASRHDGPYNSPLYF | TGTGCCAGCAGACACGACGGCCCCTATAATTCACCCCTCTACTTT
. | TRBJ1-5 | TRBV10-2 | TRBD1 | CASRGQGWQPPQHF | TGCGCCAGCAGGGGACAGGGGTGGCAACCGCCCCAGCATTTT
. | TRBJ1-2 | TRBV30 | . | CAWSVEWKAYGYTF | TGTGCCTGGAGTGTCGAATGGAAGGCCTATGGCTATACCTTC
once | TRBJ2-3 | TRBV5-5 | . | CASSLRAVITDTQYF | TGTGCCAGCAGCTTGAGGGCGGTAATCACAGATACGCAGTATTTT
few | TRBJ2-1 | TRBV7-2 | . | CASSAASYNEQFF | TGTGCCAGCTCGGCTGCGTCCTACAATGAGCAGTTCTTC
. | TRBJ2-1 | TRBV10-2 | TRBD2 | CASSEFGTGGHNEQFF | TGCGCCAGCAGTGAGTTCGGGACGGGGGGGCACAATGAGCAGTTCTTC
many | TRBJ2-2 | TRBV19 | . | CASRKGLLGDTGELFF | TGTGCCAGTAGAAAAGGACTCCTAGGTGACACCGGGGAGCTGTTTTTT
many | TRBJ2-7 | TRBV11-3 | . | CASSLGGALGHEQYF | TGTGCCAGCAGCCTAGGCGGGGCCCTTGGCCACGAGCAGTACTTC
. | TRBJ2-7 | TRBV5-1 | . | CASSFLGGGLYEQYF | TGCGCCAGCAGCTTTTTAGGGGGAGGGCTATACGAGCAGTACTTC
many | TRBJ1-2 | TRBV5-6 | TRBD1 | CASSLEPRGQTYYGYTF | TGTGCCAGCAGCTTGGAACCCAGGGGACAGACCTACTATGGCTACACCTTC
. | TRBJ2-7 | TRBV5-4 | TRBD1 | CASSFDRAHEQYF | TGTGCCAGCAGCTTCGACAGGGCCCACGAGCAGTACTTC
. | TRBJ2-3 | TRBV29-1 | . | CSPVNGGTSTDTQYF | TGCAGCCCTGTGAATGGCGGGACCAGCACAGATACGCAGTATTTT
many | TRBJ2-2 | TRBV24-1 | TRBD1 | CATRQGNTGELFF | TGTGCCACAAGACAGGGTAACACCGGGGAGCTGTTTTTT
. | TRBJ2-2 | TRBV10-3 | . | CAISWGVSELFF | TGTGCCATCAGCTGGGGAGTATCGGAGCTGTTTTTT
. | TRBJ2-7 | TRBV7-2 | TRBD1 | CASSIPGGLNEQYF | TGTGCCAGCAGCATACCAGGGGGCCTGAACGAGCAGTACTTC
many | TRBJ1-6 | TRBV6-2/TRBV6-3 | . | CASSFAVPRSPLHF | TGTGCCAGCAGTTTTGCCGTTCCACGGTCACCCCTCCACTTT
. | TRBJ1-1 | TRBV15 | . | CATSSVQGNTEAFF | TGTGCCACCAGCAGCGTACAGGGGAACACTGAAGCTTTCTTT